This T cell receptor (beta chain) was obtained from a study of response to subunit inactivated influenza vaccine. CDR1 DFQATT and CDR2 SNEGSKA come from the germline V gene (reference sequence). V was pared by 1 base and J by 10 bases, with 11 bases of the junction left unmatched. This CDR3 is built from 16 residues. Notes on the study in general: A suggestion made by the authors is that each seasonal influenza vaccination recruits few new T cells.

TCRdb re-analysed the RT-PCR reads in MiXCR, keeping a single row per CDR3 protein. The sample comprises about 500,000 distinct CDR3 sequences, 10% to 15% of which are singletons, and around 12% rests with the top ten. This clonotype came up many times. Its specificity is not known. Source: PBMCs from blood, taken about 6 weeks after vaccination. This TCR was recovered from a man aged 50-59 years who received an inactivated influenza vaccine. The rearrangement uses TRBV20-1 and TRBJ1-6; TRBD1 matches at 9 bases. The CDR3 reads CSARASRDRENSPLHF. The CDR3 DNA is TGCAGTGCTAGAGCTTCTAGGGACAGGGAGAACTCACCCCTCCACTTT.